This T cell receptor beta chain originates from a study of blood T cell repertoires in COVID-19. Study-level information: T cells, B-cell-depleted T cells, or PBMCs supplied cDNA or gDNA.

Profiled with immunoSEQ multiplex PCR; TCRdb holds only in-frame clones, not every one. The top ten clones hold 6.5% to 9% of a sample with about 210,000 clones, 70% to 90% of them seen once. CDR1 and CDR2 (germline): SGHRS, YFSETQ. The CDR3 consists of 16 residues. The V end was cut by 4 bases, the J end by 0 bases, with 13 bases between. The rearrangement joins TRBV5-1 to TRBJ2-2; TRBD2 might be the D (7 bases). The specimen sequenced was peripheral blood. The sequence was collected from a woman aged 50 to 60 with active or convalescent COVID-19. The CDR3 here is CASSDRGAANTGELFF. As DNA, the CDR3 is TGCGCCAGCAGCGACCGGGGGGCCGCGAACACCGGGGAGCTGTTTTTT.